One sample yielded the 32 T cell receptor beta chains listed below, sequenced in a study of identical twins' blood T cells. TCRdb used MiXCR to reprocess the 5' RACE reads, holding one entry per CDR3 protein. The sample contains a few hundred thousand distinct CDR3 sequences, under 30% of which appear only once. The source material was PBMCs. These receptors originate from a woman between 18 and 55 years old in good health.

The chain uses TRBV2 and TRBJ2-2; maybe TRBD1 (5 bases). This CDR3 has 15 residues. Germline loops: CDR1 SNHLY, CDR2 FYNNEI. The V gene lost 4 bases and the J gene lost 7 bases, with 16 bases spanning the gap. The CDR3 sequence: CASSVWLGRGGELFF. In DNA form, the CDR3 reads TGTGCCAGCAGTGTATGGTTGGGGCGAGGCGGGGAGCTGTTTTTT.

With regard to this clonotype: This sequence may be a read error, since a much larger clone differs from it by one base. The chain has TRBV29-1 and TRBJ1-2; 7 bases match TRBD1. Germline V gene data show CDR1 as SQVTM and CDR2 as ANQGSEA. The CDR3 length is 11 residues. The CDR3 nucleotides read TGCAGCGTTAAACGGACAGGATCGGACGCCTTC. Protein: CSVKRTGSDAF.

This clonotype has only a few counts. This rearrangement joins TRBV18 to TRBJ1-1; the match to TRBD1 covers 8 bases. The CDR3 is 15 residues long. Germline CDR1 KGHSH, CDR2 LQKENI. The trim removed 3 bases at V and 5 bases at J, leaving 8 bases unmatched. CDR3 sequence reads: CASSPSGQGLTEAFF. The CDR3, as DNA: TGTGCCAGCTCACCCTCCGGACAGGGATTGACTGAAGCTTTCTTT.

Points on this clonotype: Given a much more abundant clone one base away, this may be a read error. The rearrangement uses TRBV10-3 and TRBJ1-2; tentatively, D is TRBD1 (5 bases). Germline V lookup: CDR1 ENHRY, CDR2 SYGVKD. The CDR3 has 16 residues. V was pared by 3 bases and J by 2 bases, with 16 bases between. The CDR3 DNA reads TGTGCCATCAGTGAATACCGGGACGGGGTAAACTATGGCTACACCTTC. The encoded protein is CAISEYRDGVNYGYTF.

V is TRBV6-5 and J is TRBJ1-2; no clear D. Germline assignment: CDR1 MNHEY and CDR2 SVGAGI. CDR3 length: 13 residues. V gave up 4 bases and J gave up 4 bases, with 10 bases separating them. The CDR3 reads CASSLGRFYGYTF. The CDR3 DNA reads as TGTGCCAGCAGTTTAGGACGGTTCTATGGCTACACCTTC.

This chain joins TRBV6-5 and TRBJ1-5; tentatively, D is TRBD1 (6 bases). Germline CDR1 is MNHEY and CDR2 is SVGAGI. V lost 2 bases and J 5 bases, leaving 19 bases between the germline ends. The CDR3 extends over 17 amino acids. The CDR3 DNA sequence: TGTGCCAGCAGTTACCCGTCGGCGGGGGGCGCAGATCAGCCCCAGCATTTT. The encoded protein is CASSYPSAGGADQPQHF.

This sequence joins TRBV29-1 and TRBJ1-1; D is unclear. This CDR3 is built from 12 residues. V was shortened by 4 bases and J by 0 bases, with 6 bases between the two germline ends. Looked up from germline, CDR1 is SQVTM and CDR2 is ANQGSEA. The DNA for the CDR3 is TGCAGCGTTGTCAGGCTGAACACTGAAGCTTTCTTT. It translates to CSVVRLNTEAFF.

This clonotype was counted between two and nine times. The chain has TRBV6-6 and TRBJ1-2, with D unclear. CDR3 size: 10 residues. The V end was cut by 8 bases, the J end by 8 bases, with 9 bases between. The germline V gene has CDR1 MNHNY and CDR2 SVGAGI (reference sequence). In nucleotides, the CDR3 is TGTGCCAGCCTTGAGGAAGGCTACACCTTC. This sequence encodes CASLEEGYTF.

The table lists this clonotype with a few counts. This rearrangement joins TRBV27 to TRBJ1-1; perhaps TRBD1 as D (5 bases). V lost 7 bases to trimming and J lost 3 bases, with 27 bases between them. The CDR3 is made up of 18 amino acids. Germline V gene lookup returns CDR1 MNHEY and CDR2 SMNVEV (reference sequence). The CDR3 protein is CASMGGLGQALPYTEAFF. CDR3 nucleotides: TGTGCCAGCATGGGTGGATTGGGGCAGGCCTTGCCCTACACTGAAGCTTTCTTT.

A few counts support this clonotype. The V call is TRBV2, the J call TRBJ1-2, with D unclear. The V gene's germline CDR1 is SNHLY and CDR2 FYNNEI. V was pared by 2 bases and J by 4 bases, with 11 bases between. This CDR3 spans 14 amino acids. The CDR3 is CASSELGGVYGYTF. In DNA form, the CDR3 reads TGTGCCAGCAGTGAATTGGGCGGTGTCTATGGCTACACCTTC.

This clonotype was seen repeatedly, ten times or more. The V call is TRBV5-1, the J call TRBJ2-3; tentatively, D is TRBD1 or TRBD2 (5 bases each). The germline V and J ends were trimmed by 1 base and 5 bases, with 14 bases remaining between them. Germline assignment: CDR1 SGHRS and CDR2 YFSETQ. This CDR3 has 15 residues. CDR3 sequence reads: CASSLSPGAKDTQYF. CDR3 nucleotide sequence: TGCGCCAGCAGCTTGTCGCCCGGGGCTAAAGATACGCAGTATTTT. Combining the CDR3 with reference TRBV5-1 and TRBJ2-3 gives the whole variable domain KAGVTQTPRYLIKTRGQQVTLSCSPISGHRSVSWYQQTPGQGLQFLFEYFSETQRNKGNFPGRFSGRQFSNSRSEMNVSTLELGDSALYLCASSLSPGAKDTQYFGPGTRLTVL.

V is TRBV2 and J is TRBJ1-4; the D is unclear. The V and J ends lost 9 bases and 5 bases respectively, with 10 bases between them. CDR1 is SNHLY and CDR2 is FYNNEI in the germline V gene. This CDR3 has 12 amino acids. The CDR3 loop reads CARGYSNEKLFF. DNA for the CDR3: TGTGCCAGAGGGTATTCAAATGAAAAACTGTTTTTT. The variable domain in full, completed from reference TRBV2 and TRBJ1-4, reads EPEVTQTPSHQVTQMGQEVILRCVPISNHLYFYWYRQILGQKVEFLVSFYNNEISEKSEIFDDQFSVERPDGSNFTLKIRSTKLEDSAMYFCARGYSNEKLFFGSGTQLSVL.

V gene TRBV20-1 combines with J gene TRBJ1-2; D is uncertain. V lost 6 bases to trimming and J lost 4 bases, with 6 bases between them. The germline V gene has CDR1 DFQATT and CDR2 SNEGSKA (reference sequence). The CDR3 has 10 residues. CDR3 nucleotides: TGCAGTGCCCCCGCCTATGGCTACACCTTC. This encodes CSAPAYGYTF.

This clonotype was seen more than once but under ten times. This may be a read error: a much more frequent sequence differs by one nucleotide. V usage is TRBV2 and J usage is TRBJ2-1; D is ambiguous. The V end was cut by 11 bases, the J end by 6 bases, with 29 bases between. Looked up from germline, CDR1 is SNHLY and CDR2 is FYNNEI. The CDR3 has 17 amino acids. The DNA of the CDR3 is TGTGCCGGCATTTCGGGCCTAACTTATGCAGGCGGCAATGAGCAGTTCTTC. Protein sequence: CAGISGLTYAGGNEQFF.

This clonotype was detected once. The J gene is TRBJ1-4, the V gene TRBV20-1; no definite D call. The CDR3 sequence is 12 residues long. Between the trimmed V and J ends, which lost 2 bases and 4 bases, there was a span of 5 bases. Germline V gene lookup returns CDR1 DFQATT and CDR2 SNEGSKA (reference sequence). The CDR3 loop is CSARRLNEKLFF. In DNA, the CDR3 is TGCAGTGCTAGACGGCTTAATGAAAAACTGTTTTTT.

The chain is built from TRBV20-1 and TRBJ2-3; D assignment may be TRBD1 or TRBD2 (5 bases each). V shed 2 bases and J shed 5 bases, with 20 bases lying between them. This CDR3 is 16 amino acids long. Germline-derived CDR1 and CDR2 are DFQATT and SNEGSKA (reference sequence). This chain's CDR3 is CSARRRDPPERDTQYF. The CDR3 DNA is TGCAGTGCTAGACGCCGGGACCCCCCGGAGAGAGATACGCAGTATTTT.

The chain links TRBV6-1 to TRBJ2-1, with a tentative D call TRBD2 (5 bases). Deletions cut 3 bases from V and 4 bases from J, with 13 bases between. Germline V CDR1 and CDR2: MNHNS, SASEGT. The CDR3 has 15 residues. CDR3 region: CASSERVNPYNEQFF. In nucleotides, the CDR3 is TGTGCCAGCAGTGAGAGGGTTAATCCTTACAATGAGCAGTTCTTC.

J is TRBJ2-1 and V is TRBV20-1; 11 positions match TRBD1. The CDR3 has 16 residues. The junction had 8 bases not matched to a gene; V was cut back by 3 bases and J by 4 bases. CDR1 is DFQATT, CDR2 SNEGSKA, per germline (reference sequence). CDR3 protein: CSASDSGTGGYNEQFF. CDR3 DNA sequence: TGCAGTGCTAGCGACTCCGGGACAGGGGGATACAATGAGCAGTTCTTC.

This clonotype was found many times. The chain couples TRBV6-5 to TRBJ1-3; a possible D gene is TRBD1 (5 bases). The CDR3 sequence is 15 residues long. V was cut by 7 bases and J by 6 bases, with 19 bases left in between. Germline V lookup: CDR1 MNHEY, CDR2 SVGAGI. CDR3 in amino acids: CASISGFALVNTIYF. The CDR3 coding sequence is TGTGCCAGCATTTCAGGGTTTGCCTTGGTAAACACCATATATTTT.

This clonotype has more than one count but fewer than ten. CDR3 protein: CASSPDSFRETQYF. The CDR3 coding sequence is TGTGCCAGCAGCCCAGACAGTTTTCGCGAGACCCAGTACTTC. This chain uses TRBV12-3 or TRBV12-4 with TRBJ2-5; perhaps TRBD1 as D (5 bases). The CDR3 spans 14 residues. With 6 bases removed from V and 5 bases from J, the gap between germline ends came to 16 bases.

This clonotype was picked up a small number of times. The chain joins TRBV6-6 to TRBJ1-1; 9 bases match TRBD1. CDR3 length equals 13 residues. Germline V gene data show CDR1 as MNHNY and CDR2 as SVGAGI (reference sequence). With 11 bases clipped from V and 6 bases from J, the junction kept 10 bases outside the gene matches. CDR3 protein: CAGRTGDRAEAFF. The DNA of the CDR3 is TGTGCCGGTCGGACAGGGGACCGGGCTGAAGCTTTCTTT.

This chain connects TRBV19 to TRBJ2-2; 7 bases are a match to TRBD2. This CDR3 has 14 residues. Germline trimming cut 8 bases from V and 0 bases from J; bases unmatched to any gene: 3. CDR1 and CDR2 from the germline V gene are LNHDA and SQIVND (reference sequence). Written as DNA, the CDR3 is TGTGCCAGTGCGGGGGACCCGAACACCGGGGAGCTGTTTTTT. Translating gives CASAGDPNTGELFF.

The V and J genes are TRBV9 and TRBJ2-1; D call uncertain. V was clipped by 0 bases and J by 7 bases, with 17 bases between them. This CDR3 is 16 amino acids long. Germline V gene data show CDR1 as SGDLS and CDR2 as YYNGEE. The CDR3 DNA follows: TGTGCCAGCAGCGTAGCTCGGCCCGGGCCTAAAAATGAGCAGTTCTTC. Amino acid sequence: CASSVARPGPKNEQFF.

In this sample, this clonotype turned up many times. CDR3 coding DNA: TGCAGCGTTGGCTCACGGACAGACGTTAAGGGCTACACCTTC. This sequence encodes CSVGSRTDVKGYTF. The chain carries TRBV29-1 and TRBJ1-2; the D gene is possibly TRBD1 (6 bases). The germline CDR1 and CDR2 sequences are SQVTM and ANQGSEA. The germline V and J ends were trimmed by 4 bases and 8 bases, with 20 bases remaining between them. The CDR3 totals 14 residues.

Points on this clonotype: It may be a read error: a sequence one base away is much more abundant. This chain joins TRBV6-5 and TRBJ2-7, with TRBD2 matching over 14 bases. CDR1 and CDR2 (germline): MNHEY, SVGAGI. There are 15 residues in the CDR3. CDR3 sequence (DNA): TGTGCCATCAGTGCGACTAGCGGGGGGGCCTACGAGCAGTACTTC. Translated, it gives CAISATSGGAYEQYF.

This chain joins TRBV7-2 and TRBJ1-2, with a tentative D call TRBD1 (6 bases). The CDR3 totals 15 residues. Germline loops: CDR1 SGHTA, CDR2 FQGNSA. V gave up 2 bases and J gave up 0 bases, with 10 bases separating them. The chain's CDR3 is CASSLTGWANYGYTF. DNA for the CDR3: TGTGCCAGCAGCTTAACAGGGTGGGCTAACTATGGCTACACCTTC.

This clonotype was counted between two and nine times. V usage is TRBV20-1 and J usage is TRBJ1-1; D remains ambiguous. The CDR3 runs 14 residues. V was clipped by 8 bases and J by 0 bases, with 16 bases between them. Germline loops: CDR1 DFQATT, CDR2 SNEGSKA (reference sequence). The CDR3 protein is CSPPERRLNTEAFF. The CDR3 DNA reads TGCAGTCCACCTGAGCGCAGACTGAACACTGAAGCTTTCTTT.

This clonotype has a single count. A much larger clone differs by one base, so this may be a read error. The chain joins TRBV5-1 to TRBJ1-4; TRBD1 matches at 9 bases. The germline V gene encodes CDR1 SGHRS and CDR2 YFSETQ. The CDR3 sequence is 17 residues long. CDR3 residues: CASNLRGSGTGTEKLFF. In DNA form, the CDR3 reads TGCGCCAGCAACTTGCGCGGCTCCGGGACAGGGACAGAAAAACTGTTTTTT.

This chain links TRBV12-3 or TRBV12-4 with TRBJ2-1, with D tentatively TRBD1 (5 bases). The CDR3 contains 12 residues. The V end was cut by 1 base, the J end by 8 bases, with 6 bases between. The CDR3 DNA is TGTGCCAGCAGTTTAGGGGGCTATGAGCAGTTCTTC. It yields the protein CASSLGGYEQFF.

The chain recombines TRBV21-1 with TRBJ2-5; the D call in the table, TRBD2, was not verified against the DNA. TRBV21-1 is given as a pseudogene. This CDR3 contains 15 residues. The CDR3 DNA is TGTGCCAGCAGAAGGGCCGAGCGAACGCAAGAGACCCAGTACTTC. Protein sequence: CASRRAERTQETQYF.

There are a few counts of this clonotype. V is TRBV6-2 or TRBV6-3 and J is TRBJ2-3; D is undetermined. The CDR3 extends over 13 amino acids. Germline CDR1 reads MNHEY; CDR2 reads SVGEGT. V was cut by 4 bases and J by 6 bases, with 11 bases left in between. CDR3 sequence: CASSSMVEDTQYF. CDR3 DNA: TGTGCCAGCAGTTCCATGGTCGAGGATACGCAGTATTTT.

The chain combines TRBV5-1 with TRBJ1-2; tentatively, D is TRBD1 (5 bases). The length of the CDR3 is 14 residues. The V gene lost 4 bases and the J gene lost 3 bases, with 13 bases spanning the gap. Germline CDR1 SGHRS, CDR2 YFSETQ. The CDR3 coding sequence is TGCGCCAGCAGCCAGGGTCAGTCCGACTATGGCTACACCTTC. It codes for CASSQGQSDYGYTF.